A selection of T cell receptor beta chains follows, all from one sample in a study of blood T cell repertoires in COVID-19. TCRdb's copy holds only in-frame clones and misses some; the assay was immunoSEQ multiplex PCR. The table includes approximately 180,000 clones, approximately 85% detected once. The specimen was peripheral blood. Receptor source: a man aged 55 to 70 with acute or convalescent COVID-19. Each CDR3 is given with its conserved first and last residue. A D gene is named only where the DNA matches it firmly. The size of a clone is reported for some rows only, either as once, few or many, or as a class for expanded clones.

v_call: TRBV19; j_call: TRBJ1-5; d_call: -; clone_size: -; cdr3_nt: TGTGCCAGTAGTTTTTCCCATAGAAGCAATCAGCCCCAGCATTTT; cdr3_aa: CASSFSHRSNQPQHF
v_call: TRBV9; j_call: TRBJ2-7; d_call: TRBD2; clone_size: -; cdr3_nt: TGTGCCAGCAGCGGACTAGCGGGAGTCTTTCCCTACGAGCAGTACTTC; cdr3_aa: CASSGLAGVFPYEQYF
v_call: TRBV13; j_call: TRBJ2-1; d_call: -; clone_size: -; cdr3_nt: TGTGCCAGCAGCACGGAAGGGGATAGCTCCTACAATGAGCAGTTCTTC; cdr3_aa: CASSTEGDSSYNEQFF
v_call: TRBV5-4; j_call: TRBJ1-1; d_call: -; clone_size: -; cdr3_nt: TGTGCCAGCAGCTCGTTACAGGCTGAAGCTTTCTTT; cdr3_aa: CASSSLQAEAFF
v_call: TRBV28; j_call: TRBJ2-6; d_call: TRBD1; clone_size: -; cdr3_nt: TGTGCCAGCTTAGGACAGGACTCTGGGGCCAACGTCCTGACTTTC; cdr3_aa: CASLGQDSGANVLTF
v_call: TRBV3-1/TRBV3-2; j_call: TRBJ1-1; d_call: -; clone_size: -; cdr3_nt: TGTGCCAGCAGCCAAGATGGGGCCAGACTGATGAACACTGAAGCTTTCTTT; cdr3_aa: CASSQDGARLMNTEAFF
v_call: TRBV6-5; j_call: TRBJ2-7; d_call: -; clone_size: -; cdr3_nt: TGTGCCAGCAGGAAGGACAATTCCTACGAGCAGTACTTC; cdr3_aa: CASRKDNSYEQYF
v_call: TRBV6-6; j_call: TRBJ2-5; d_call: -; clone_size: -; cdr3_nt: TGTGCCAGCAGTTACTCGAGGTCCTCAGCGGAGACCCAGTACTTC; cdr3_aa: CASSYSRSSAETQYF
v_call: TRBV6-1; j_call: TRBJ1-4; d_call: -; clone_size: -; cdr3_nt: TGTGCCAGCAGTGTCACCCAGGGCTCGGTGGATGAAAAACTGTTTTTT; cdr3_aa: CASSVTQGSVDEKLFF
v_call: TRBV14; j_call: TRBJ2-6; d_call: TRBD1; clone_size: -; cdr3_nt: TGTGCCAGCAGCCAAGTAGGACAGGGGCGCTCTGGGGCCAACGTCCTGACTTTC; cdr3_aa: CASSQVGQGRSGANVLTF
v_call: TRBV19; j_call: TRBJ2-7; d_call: TRBD1; clone_size: -; cdr3_nt: TGTGCCAGTAGTGTGCAAACGGGACAGGGGTACGAGCAGTACTTC; cdr3_aa: CASSVQTGQGYEQYF
v_call: TRBV7-9; j_call: TRBJ2-5; d_call: -; clone_size: -; cdr3_nt: TGTGCCAGCAGCTTAGTGGCACTAGGGGGACACGGATACGAAGAGACCCAGTACTTC; cdr3_aa: CASSLVALGGHGYEETQYF
v_call: TRBV6-5; j_call: TRBJ2-7; d_call: TRBD2; clone_size: -; cdr3_nt: TGTGCCAGCAGTTATGAAGGGGAGGGCTACGAGCAGTACTTC; cdr3_aa: CASSYEGEGYEQYF
v_call: TRBV2; j_call: TRBJ2-1; d_call: TRBD1; clone_size: -; cdr3_nt: TGTGCCACCCAAACTCTAGACAGGGGCAATGAGCAGTTCTTC; cdr3_aa: CATQTLDRGNEQFF
v_call: TRBV5-1; j_call: TRBJ2-2; d_call: -; clone_size: few; cdr3_nt: TGCGCCAGCAGCCCTGATGTTACAGGGTCCGGGGAGCTGTTTTTT; cdr3_aa: CASSPDVTGSGELFF
v_call: TRBV19; j_call: TRBJ2-3; d_call: -; clone_size: -; cdr3_nt: TGTGCCAGTAGTATTAGGCTAGCCGGGCCACAAGATACGCAGTATTTT; cdr3_aa: CASSIRLAGPQDTQYF
v_call: TRBV11-1; j_call: TRBJ2-4; d_call: TRBD1; clone_size: -; cdr3_nt: TGTGCCAGCAGCCCTAGGGACAGGGGGAAAAACATTCAGTACTTC; cdr3_aa: CASSPRDRGKNIQYF
v_call: TRBV7-9; j_call: TRBJ2-2; d_call: -; clone_size: -; cdr3_nt: TGTGCCAGCAGCCATAGTGAGAACACCGGGGAGCTGTTTTTT; cdr3_aa: CASSHSENTGELFF
v_call: TRBV10-3; j_call: TRBJ2-1; d_call: TRBD1; clone_size: -; cdr3_nt: TGTGCCATCAGTGAGTCGACAGGGGGGCAGTACAATGAGCAGTTCTTC; cdr3_aa: CAISESTGGQYNEQFF
v_call: TRBV28; j_call: TRBJ2-7; d_call: -; clone_size: -; cdr3_nt: TGTGCCAGCAGCCGAGACAGTTACGAGCAGTACTTC; cdr3_aa: CASSRDSYEQYF
v_call: TRBV4-2; j_call: TRBJ2-5; d_call: -; clone_size: -; cdr3_nt: TGTGCCAGCAGCCAAGAGTCCGTGGAGACCCAGTACTTC; cdr3_aa: CASSQESVETQYF
v_call: TRBV6-5; j_call: TRBJ2-7; d_call: -; clone_size: -; cdr3_nt: TGTGCCGGCAAAGTTGGGGCTTCTGGCGAGCAGTACTTC; cdr3_aa: CAGKVGASGEQYF
v_call: TRBV11-2; j_call: TRBJ1-4; d_call: TRBD1; clone_size: -; cdr3_nt: TGTGCCAGCAGCTCCATCGGGACAGGCTTTAATGAAAAACTGTTTTTT; cdr3_aa: CASSSIGTGFNEKLFF
v_call: TRBV7-2; j_call: TRBJ1-4; d_call: -; clone_size: -; cdr3_nt: TGTGCCAGCAGCTTCTCGTCGGGGGGGGTTGAAAAACTGTTTTTT; cdr3_aa: CASSFSSGGVEKLFF
v_call: TRBV5-1; j_call: TRBJ2-7; d_call: -; clone_size: -; cdr3_nt: TGCGCCAGCAGCTTGGCGACAGGTAACATCTACGAGCAGTACTTC; cdr3_aa: CASSLATGNIYEQYF
v_call: TRBV28; j_call: TRBJ2-5; d_call: -; clone_size: -; cdr3_nt: TGTGCCGCGGGACGAGGGCGTGGCGAGACCCAGTACTTC; cdr3_aa: CAAGRGRGETQYF
v_call: TRBV7-2; j_call: TRBJ1-2; d_call: TRBD1; clone_size: -; cdr3_nt: TGTGCCAGCAGTTACACATCAGGGGGCCCTGGCTACACCTTC; cdr3_aa: CASSYTSGGPGYTF
v_call: TRBV6-5; j_call: TRBJ2-1; d_call: -; clone_size: once; cdr3_nt: TGTGAAGTGGGCAAGACAGGATCCTACAATGAGCAGTTCTTC; cdr3_aa: CEVGKTGSYNEQFF
v_call: TRBV6-5; j_call: TRBJ2-7; d_call: -; clone_size: -; cdr3_nt: TGTGCCAGCAGCGGAGGCTACGAGCAGTACTTC; cdr3_aa: CASSGGYEQYF
v_call: TRBV27; j_call: TRBJ1-2; d_call: TRBD1; clone_size: -; cdr3_nt: TGTGCCAGCAGTTTGGACAGGAGCTATGGCTACACCTTC; cdr3_aa: CASSLDRSYGYTF
v_call: TRBV28; j_call: TRBJ1-2; d_call: TRBD1; clone_size: few; cdr3_nt: TGTGCCAGCAGGAAGGGACAGGGCCCACTCTATGGCTACACCTTC; cdr3_aa: CASRKGQGPLYGYTF
v_call: TRBV18; j_call: TRBJ1-1; d_call: TRBD1; clone_size: -; cdr3_nt: TGTGCCAGCTCACCTCCCGGACAGGGGAATGGTGAAGCTTTCTTT; cdr3_aa: CASSPPGQGNGEAFF
v_call: TRBV4-1; j_call: TRBJ2-3; d_call: TRBD2; clone_size: once; cdr3_nt: TGCGCCAGCAGCCATTCTAGCGGGGGCACAGATACGCAGTATTTT; cdr3_aa: CASSHSSGGTDTQYF
v_call: TRBV28; j_call: TRBJ2-5; d_call: TRBD2; clone_size: -; cdr3_nt: TGTGCCAGCAGGCAGACTAGCAGTTGGGAGACCCAGTACTTC; cdr3_aa: CASRQTSSWETQYF
v_call: TRBV4-3; j_call: TRBJ2-1; d_call: TRBD2; clone_size: -; cdr3_nt: TGCGCCAGCAGCCGAGTCGGACTAGCGGGAGCTTCGTATGAGCAGTTCTTC; cdr3_aa: CASSRVGLAGASYEQFF
v_call: TRBV9; j_call: TRBJ2-1; d_call: TRBD2; clone_size: -; cdr3_nt: TGTGCCAGCAGCCCAAAAGCGGGAGTTAGCTACAATGAGCAGTTCTTC; cdr3_aa: CASSPKAGVSYNEQFF
v_call: TRBV23-1; j_call: TRBJ2-1; d_call: TRBD2; clone_size: -; cdr3_nt: TGCGCCACCCTCGGGACTAGCGGGAACAATGAGCAGTTCTTC; cdr3_aa: CATLGTSGNNEQFF
v_call: TRBV11-3; j_call: TRBJ2-2; d_call: TRBD1; clone_size: -; cdr3_nt: TGTGCCAGCAGCCCCAGGGGGACGAACACCGGGGAGCTGTTTTTT; cdr3_aa: CASSPRGTNTGELFF
v_call: TRBV5-4; j_call: TRBJ2-7; d_call: TRBD2; clone_size: -; cdr3_nt: TGTGCCAGCAGCCCGAAGACTAGCGTAGGGAGCGAGCAGTACTTC; cdr3_aa: CASSPKTSVGSEQYF
v_call: TRBV28; j_call: TRBJ1-2; d_call: -; clone_size: -; cdr3_nt: TGTGCCAGCGAGACAGGTCGTAACTATGGCTACACCTTC; cdr3_aa: CASETGRNYGYTF
v_call: TRBV6-5; j_call: TRBJ2-2; d_call: TRBD1; clone_size: -; cdr3_nt: TGTGCCAGCAGCCGGGGACAGGAGAACACCGGGGAGCTGTTTTTT; cdr3_aa: CASSRGQENTGELFF
v_call: TRBV9; j_call: TRBJ2-1; d_call: TRBD2; clone_size: few; cdr3_nt: TGTGCCAGCAGCGTAAGCGGGAGCTCCTACAATGAGCAGTTCTTC; cdr3_aa: CASSVSGSSYNEQFF
v_call: TRBV7-9; j_call: TRBJ1-2; d_call: TRBD1; clone_size: -; cdr3_nt: TGTGCCAGCAGCTCGTCCCGAGCGGGACAGGGGTCTGGCTACACCTTC; cdr3_aa: CASSSSRAGQGSGYTF
v_call: TRBV19; j_call: TRBJ1-2; d_call: -; clone_size: once; cdr3_nt: TGTGCCAGTAGTCCGGGACATGGCGATGGCTACACCTTC; cdr3_aa: CASSPGHGDGYTF
v_call: TRBV3-1/TRBV3-2; j_call: TRBJ2-1; d_call: TRBD2; clone_size: -; cdr3_nt: TGTGCCAGCAGCCATTCAATAGCGGGAGGGGCCCGGGAGCAGTTCTTC; cdr3_aa: CASSHSIAGGAREQFF
v_call: TRBV5-1; j_call: TRBJ2-2; d_call: -; clone_size: -; cdr3_nt: TGCGCCAGCAACGGGGATGCTGGGACCGGGGAGCTGTTTTTT; cdr3_aa: CASNGDAGTGELFF
v_call: TRBV9; j_call: TRBJ1-1; d_call: -; clone_size: -; cdr3_nt: TGTGCCAGCAGCGTAGCGGGGGGCAGGAATGCTGAAGCTTTCTTT; cdr3_aa: CASSVAGGRNAEAFF
v_call: TRBV28; j_call: TRBJ1-2; d_call: -; clone_size: few; cdr3_nt: TGTGCCAGCAGTTTTGAAGGGAGGGGCTACACCTTC; cdr3_aa: CASSFEGRGYTF
v_call: TRBV7-3; j_call: TRBJ2-6; d_call: -; clone_size: -; cdr3_nt: TGTGCCAGCAGCTCCAAGGGGTCTGGGGCCAACGTCCTGACTTTC; cdr3_aa: CASSSKGSGANVLTF
v_call: TRBV11-2; j_call: TRBJ1-2; d_call: -; clone_size: -; cdr3_nt: TGTGCCAGCAGCAGACCGGGACGGAGGGATGGCTACACCTTC; cdr3_aa: CASSRPGRRDGYTF
v_call: TRBV5-1; j_call: TRBJ1-3; d_call: -; clone_size: -; cdr3_nt: TGCGCCAGCAGCACGGGACAAAACAATATCGGAAACACCATATATTTT; cdr3_aa: CASSTGQNNIGNTIYF
v_call: TRBV21-1; j_call: TRBJ2-1; d_call: -; clone_size: -; cdr3_nt: TGTGCCAGCAGCAAAGGGACAGGGTGGGCCAATGAGCAGTTCTTC; cdr3_aa: CASSKGTGWANEQFF
v_call: TRBV25-1; j_call: TRBJ2-5; d_call: TRBD2; clone_size: -; cdr3_nt: TGTGCCAGCAGTGAAGGGGGACTAGCGGGGGTCCAAGAGACCCAGTACTTC; cdr3_aa: CASSEGGLAGVQETQYF
v_call: TRBV27; j_call: TRBJ2-3; d_call: -; clone_size: -; cdr3_nt: TGTGCCAGCACCCCCGGGGATTCAGATACGCAGTATTTT; cdr3_aa: CASTPGDSDTQYF
v_call: TRBV10-3; j_call: TRBJ2-7; d_call: -; clone_size: -; cdr3_nt: TGTGCCATCAGTGATACGAGACTAGGTCAATACGAGCAGTACTTC; cdr3_aa: CAISDTRLGQYEQYF
v_call: TRBV19; j_call: TRBJ1-2; d_call: TRBD1; clone_size: -; cdr3_nt: TGTGCCAGTAGTCCCGGGACAGAGGTGGATGGCTACACCTTC; cdr3_aa: CASSPGTEVDGYTF
v_call: TRBV5-6; j_call: TRBJ2-1; d_call: -; clone_size: few; cdr3_nt: TGTGCCAGCAGCCTGTGGGGGGCGGGAGAGGCGAATGAGCAGTTCTTC; cdr3_aa: CASSLWGAGEANEQFF
v_call: TRBV7-9; j_call: TRBJ1-6; d_call: TRBD1; clone_size: -; cdr3_nt: TGTGCCAGCAGCTTGGGACAGCTAAATTCACCCCTCCACTTT; cdr3_aa: CASSLGQLNSPLHF
v_call: TRBV10-3; j_call: TRBJ1-5; d_call: TRBD1; clone_size: -; cdr3_nt: TGTTCCATCAGTGCGTCGGGACAGAACAATCAGCCCCAGCATTTT; cdr3_aa: CSISASGQNNQPQHF